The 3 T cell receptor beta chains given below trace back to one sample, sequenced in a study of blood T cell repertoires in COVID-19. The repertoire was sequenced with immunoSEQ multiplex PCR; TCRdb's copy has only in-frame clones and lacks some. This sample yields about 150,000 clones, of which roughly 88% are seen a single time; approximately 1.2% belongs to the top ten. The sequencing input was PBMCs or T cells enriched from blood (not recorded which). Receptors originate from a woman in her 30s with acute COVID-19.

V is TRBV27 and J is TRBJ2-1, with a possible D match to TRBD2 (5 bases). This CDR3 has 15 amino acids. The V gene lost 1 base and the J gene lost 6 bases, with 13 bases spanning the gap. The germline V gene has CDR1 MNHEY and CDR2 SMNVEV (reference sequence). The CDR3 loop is CASSLLTGLPNEQFF. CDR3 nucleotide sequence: TGTGCCAGCAGTTTATTGACCGGACTTCCCAATGAGCAGTTCTTC.

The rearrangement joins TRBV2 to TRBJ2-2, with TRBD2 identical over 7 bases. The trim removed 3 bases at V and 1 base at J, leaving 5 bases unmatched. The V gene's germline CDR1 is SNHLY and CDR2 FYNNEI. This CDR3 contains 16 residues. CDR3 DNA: TGTGCCAGCAGTGAGTCTCCGGGAGGGAACACCGGGGAGCTGTTTTTT. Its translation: CASSESPGGNTGELFF.

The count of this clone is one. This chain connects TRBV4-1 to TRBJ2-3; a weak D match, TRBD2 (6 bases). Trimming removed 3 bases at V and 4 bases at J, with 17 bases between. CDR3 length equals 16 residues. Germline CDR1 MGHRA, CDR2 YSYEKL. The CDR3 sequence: CASSQEGRRYADTQYF. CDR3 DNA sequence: TGCGCCAGCAGCCAGGAGGGAAGGAGGTATGCAGATACGCAGTATTTT.